What follows are 29 T cell receptor beta chains derived from one specimen sequenced in a study of blood T cell repertoires in COVID-19. Sequencing was performed with immunoSEQ multiplex PCR; in TCRdb, only in-frame clones are kept and a portion is missing. This sample has 55,000 to 90,000 clones; around 86% occur once, and the top ten carry under 15%. What was sequenced was peripheral blood. The receptors derive from a woman aged 60-70 years with acute or convalescent COVID-19.

The chain employs TRBV19 and TRBJ2-1; 7 nucleotides line up with TRBD2. There are 13 residues in the CDR3. Trimming cost V 6 bases and J 2 bases; bases outside gene matches: 1. Germline loops: CDR1 LNHDA, CDR2 SQIVND (reference sequence). As DNA, the CDR3 is TGTGCCAGTAGCGGGGGGACCTACAATGAGCAGTTCTTC. This translates into CASSGGTYNEQFF.

This sequence joins TRBV9 and TRBJ1-6; 7 positions match TRBD1. The germline V gene has CDR1 SGDLS and CDR2 YYNGEE. This CDR3 has 14 amino acids. Trimming cost V 1 base and J 10 bases; bases outside gene matches: 5. CDR3 protein: CASSVLRQGSPLHF. Written as DNA, the CDR3 is TGTGCCAGCAGCGTACTAAGACAGGGATCACCCCTCCACTTT.

The V and J genes are TRBV4-1 and TRBJ1-4; D gene uncertain. The CDR3 consists of 16 residues. Germline CDR1 MGHRA, CDR2 YSYEKL. Trimming removed 0 bases from V and 0 bases from J, with 8 bases in between. In DNA, the CDR3 is TGCGCCAGCAGCCAAGACCATTCAGCAACTAATGAAAAACTGTTTTTT. Protein sequence: CASSQDHSATNEKLFF.

The chain employs TRBV3-1 (or the pseudogene TRBV3-2) and TRBJ1-5; D is unresolved. Germline CDR1 and CDR2: LGHDT and YNNKEL (reference sequence). V lost 1 base and J lost 4, with 5 bases in between. The CDR3 has 13 amino acids. The DNA of the CDR3 is TGTGCCAGCAGCCAAGGGGCGAATCAGCCCCAGCATTTT. This gives the protein CASSQGANQPQHF.

The rearrangement joins TRBV19 to TRBJ1-2; TRBD1 matches 8 bases. The CDR3 is 15 amino acids. Germline CDR1 LNHDA, CDR2 SQIVND (reference sequence). The junction had 8 bases not matched to a gene; V was cut back by 7 bases and J by 1 base. For the CDR3, the DNA is TGTGCCAGTACTGACAGGGGCCGCAATAACTATGGCTACACCTTC. Its translation is CASTDRGRNNYGYTF.

V usage is TRBV2 and J usage is TRBJ2-7; 9 nucleotides align to TRBD1. CDR3 length: 14 residues. The germline CDR1 and CDR2 sequences are SNHLY and FYNNEI. Unmatched junction bases numbered 9, after V lost 7 bases and J lost 5 bases. The CDR3 loop reads CASKDRGAPNEQYF. The CDR3 nucleotides are TGTGCCAGCAAAGACAGGGGGGCCCCCAACGAGCAGTACTTC.

The genes are TRBV7-9 and TRBJ1-6, with D uncertain. This CDR3 is built from 14 residues. The V end was cut by 0 bases, the J end by 12 bases, with 12 bases between. Germline assignment: CDR1 SEHNR and CDR2 FQNEAQ (reference sequence). In DNA form, the CDR3 reads TGTGCCAGCAGCTTAGCGGGCGAGGGTTTACCCCTCCACTTT. Translated, it gives CASSLAGEGLPLHF.

This sequence joins TRBV12-3 or TRBV12-4 and TRBJ2-2, with D maybe TRBD1 (6 bases). The CDR3 is 13 amino acids. The ends were cut back, 5 bases at V and 3 bases at J, with 7 bases in the middle. The CDR3 region is CASSPGDTGELFF. CDR3 sequence (DNA): TGTGCCAGCAGTCCAGGGGACACCGGGGAGCTGTTTTTT.

This clone was observed a handful of times. The gene calls are TRBV20-1 and TRBJ1-5, with no clear D. V was clipped by 3 bases and J by 4 bases, with 7 bases between them. The CDR3 length is 12 residues. Per the germline V gene, CDR1 is DFQATT and CDR2 is SNEGSKA (reference sequence). The CDR3 DNA sequence: TGCAGTGCTAGTTCCGGTAATCAGCCCCAGCATTTT. It is translated as CSASSGNQPQHF.

The chain is built from TRBV5-1 and TRBJ1-2; TRBD1 is a possible D gene (6 bases). The CDR3 spans 15 residues. Germline assignment: CDR1 SGHRS and CDR2 YFSETQ. V was clipped by 4 bases and J by 3 bases, with 16 bases between them. The CDR3 spells CASSGTLPNDYGYTF. For the CDR3, the DNA is TGCGCCAGCAGCGGGACACTTCCAAACGACTATGGCTACACCTTC. Complete variable domain (other parts from reference TRBV5-1 and TRBJ1-2): KAGVTQTPRYLIKTRGQQVTLSCSPISGHRSVSWYQQTPGQGLQFLFEYFSETQRNKGNFPGRFSGRQFSNSRSEMNVSTLELGDSALYLCASSGTLPNDYGYTFGSGTRLTVV.

This clone was seen only once. This chain links TRBV7-9 with TRBJ1-2; D is uncertain. Trimming removed 2 bases at V and 8 bases at J, with 15 bases between. CDR1 is SEHNR and CDR2 is FQNEAQ in the germline V gene (reference sequence). The CDR3 is 14 amino acids. The CDR3 nucleotides read TGTGCCAGCAGCTTAAATGAGCAACGGGGAGGCTACACCTTC. Translated, it gives CASSLNEQRGGYTF.

The V and J genes are TRBV19 and TRBJ2-7; TRBD1 matches at 7 bases. The V gene end was trimmed by 5 bases and the J gene end by 2 bases; junction bases not matched to a gene: 6. CDR1 and CDR2 (germline): LNHDA, SQIVND (reference sequence). The length of the CDR3 is 14 residues. CDR3 in amino acids: CASSPRDSTYEQYF. DNA of the CDR3: TGTGCCAGTAGTCCCCGGGACAGCACCTACGAGCAGTACTTC.

The chain couples TRBV15 to TRBJ1-5, with a possible D match to TRBD1 (6 bases). V lost 5 bases, J lost 5 bases, and 16 bases lay in between. Per germline, CDR1 LNHNV and CDR2 YYDKDF (reference sequence). This CDR3 contains 15 residues. CDR3 region: CATSATGTLDQPQHF. DNA of the CDR3: TGTGCCACCAGCGCGACCGGGACATTGGATCAGCCCCAGCATTTT. The full variable domain, in which reference TRBV15 and TRBJ1-5 provide the parts outside the CDR3, is DAMVIQNPRYQVTQFGKPVTLSCSQTLNHNVMYWYQQKSSQAPKLLFHYYDKDFNNEADTPDNFQSRRPNTSFCFLDIRSPGLGDTAMYLCATSATGTLDQPQHFGDGTRLSIL.

The genes are TRBV5-4 and TRBJ2-6, with 13 bases matching TRBD2. The CDR3 has 20 amino acids. Germline V gives CDR1 SGHNT, CDR2 YYREEE (reference sequence). The trim removed 3 bases at V and 4 bases at J, leaving 13 bases unmatched. CDR3 sequence reads: CASSWKPGLAGPLGANVLTF. CDR3 in DNA: TGTGCCAGCAGCTGGAAACCGGGACTAGCGGGGCCCCTCGGGGCCAACGTCCTGACTTTC.

The chain recombines TRBV5-1 with TRBJ1-2; D ambiguous. CDR1 and CDR2 (germline): SGHRS, YFSETQ. V lost 4 bases to trimming and J lost 6 bases, with 16 bases between them. The CDR3 is 14 residues long. Here the CDR3 DNA reads TGCGCCAGCAGCGGTTCAGTCGAGGCTCATGGCTACACCTTC. It translates to CASSGSVEAHGYTF.

V is TRBV11-1 and J is TRBJ2-3; tentative D call: TRBD2 (7 bases). Per the germline V gene, CDR1 is SGHAT and CDR2 is FQDESV (reference sequence). CDR3 length: 17 residues. V lost 0 bases to trimming and J lost 0 bases, with 13 bases between them. In nucleotides, the CDR3 is TGTGCCAGCAGCTTAGCGGGGGGGCGATGGAGCACAGATACGCAGTATTTT. Encoded protein: CASSLAGGRWSTDTQYF. Filled out from reference TRBV11-1 and TRBJ2-3, the complete variable domain reads EAEVAQSPRYKITEKSQAVAFWCDPISGHATLYWYRQILGQGPELLVQFQDESVVDDSQLPKDRFSAERLKGVDSTLKIQPAELGDSAMYLCASSLAGGRWSTDTQYFGPGTRLTVL.

V usage is TRBV6-1 and J usage is TRBJ2-3; 8 nucleotides align to TRBD2. Germline CDR1 reads MNHNS; CDR2 reads SASEGT. V trimming: 2 bases; J trimming: 4 bases; junction bases outside the gene matches: 5. The CDR3 totals 15 residues. The CDR3 DNA follows: TGTGCCAGCAGTGAATTTGCGGGGGGTTCAGATACGCAGTATTTT. This gives the protein CASSEFAGGSDTQYF.

The chain has TRBV6-6 and TRBJ1-6; D gene uncertain. V was shortened by 2 bases and J by 6 bases, with 8 bases between the two germline ends. This CDR3 has 14 amino acids. Per germline, CDR1 MNHNY and CDR2 SVGAGI (reference sequence). CDR3 loop: CASSYLELNSPLHF. The CDR3 DNA follows: TGTGCCAGCAGTTACCTGGAGCTTAATTCACCCCTCCACTTT.

This sequence joins TRBV2 and TRBJ1-1; a weak D match, TRBD1 (5 bases). The germline V gene encodes CDR1 SNHLY and CDR2 FYNNEI. V lost 1 base and J lost 6, with 12 bases in between. The CDR3 runs 14 residues. This CDR3 reads CASSEVAPGSEAFF. The CDR3 region has the DNA TGTGCCAGCAGTGAAGTGGCGCCAGGGTCTGAAGCTTTCTTT.

The V and J genes are TRBV19 and TRBJ2-6, with 8 nucleotides matching TRBD1. This CDR3 has 17 residues. CDR1 LNHDA and CDR2 SQIVND come from the germline V gene (reference sequence). Germline trimming cut 3 bases from V and 2 bases from J; bases unmatched to any gene: 6. CDR3 amino acids: CASSMVEGQAGANVLTF. In DNA, the CDR3 is TGTGCCAGTAGTATGGTTGAGGGACAGGCTGGGGCCAACGTCCTGACTTTC.

The V call is TRBV7-9, the J call TRBJ2-1; the match to TRBD1 covers 8 bases. The CDR3 consists of 13 residues. The junction had 3 bases not matched to a gene; V was cut back by 5 bases and J by 6 bases. Germline CDR1 SEHNR, CDR2 FQNEAQ (reference sequence). CDR3 region: CASSPTGANEQFF. The CDR3 coding sequence is TGTGCCAGCAGCCCGACAGGGGCCAATGAGCAGTTCTTC.

J is TRBJ2-1 and V is TRBV15; no clear D gene. Trimming removed 5 bases from V and 4 bases from J, with 6 bases in between. Germline CDR1 is LNHNV and CDR2 is YYDKDF (reference sequence). There are 12 residues in the CDR3. In nucleotides, the CDR3 is TGTGCCACCAGCGCCGGGTACAATGAGCAGTTCTTC. Translating it yields CATSAGYNEQFF.

This clone was observed once. This sequence joins TRBV7-2 and TRBJ1-3, with unresolved D. The germline CDR1 and CDR2 sequences are SGHTA and FQGNSA. The CDR3 extends over 14 amino acids. Between the trimmed V and J ends, which lost 0 bases and 3 bases, there was a span of 6 bases. The CDR3 here is CASSLAGSGNTIYF. The CDR3, as DNA: TGTGCCAGCAGCTTAGCGGGGAGTGGAAACACCATATATTTT.

The rearrangement uses TRBV19 and TRBJ2-2, with a weak D call TRBD1 (6 bases). Germline V gene lookup returns CDR1 LNHDA and CDR2 SQIVND (reference sequence). Trimming pared 9 bases from V and 4 bases from J, leaving 18 bases between. The CDR3 consists of 15 residues. The CDR3 loop is CASKGSGQPTGELFF. For the CDR3, the DNA is TGTGCCAGCAAAGGATCGGGACAACCCACCGGGGAGCTGTTTTTT. The full variable domain, in which reference TRBV19 and TRBJ2-2 provide the parts outside the CDR3, is DGGITQSPKYLFRKEGQNVTLSCEQNLNHDAMYWYRQDPGQGLRLIYYSQIVNDFQKGDIAEGYSVSREKKESFPLTVTSAQKNPTAFYLCASKGSGQPTGELFFGEGSRLTVL.

The chain combines TRBV3-1 (or the pseudogene TRBV3-2) with TRBJ2-7; the D gene is possibly TRBD1 (6 bases). Germline values: CDR1 LGHDT, CDR2 YNNKEL (reference sequence). V was cut by 6 bases and J by 2 bases, with 11 bases left in between. This CDR3 spans 13 amino acids. The CDR3 protein is CASREQGTYEQYF. The CDR3, as DNA: TGTGCCAGCAGAGAGCAGGGGACCTACGAGCAGTACTTC.

This chain links TRBV3-1 (or the pseudogene TRBV3-2) with TRBJ1-2, with TRBD1 as a possible D gene (5 bases). V lost 4 bases to trimming and J lost 2 bases, with 11 bases between them. CDR1 is LGHDT and CDR2 is YNNKEL in the germline V gene (reference sequence). The CDR3 extends over 14 amino acids. The CDR3 nucleotides are TGTGCCAGCAGCCCCTCGCCAGGGAACTATGGCTACACCTTC. The encoded protein is CASSPSPGNYGYTF.

V is TRBV6-4 and J is TRBJ1-2; tentatively, D is TRBD1 (6 bases). Germline CDR1 reads MRHNA; CDR2 reads SNTAGT. This CDR3 has 13 residues. The V end lost 6 bases, the J end lost 7 bases, and 15 bases lay between the germline ends. CDR3 sequence (DNA): TGTGCCAGCAGGGAGGACAGTTATAGTGGCTACACCTTC. Translating gives CASREDSYSGYTF.

This sequence joins TRBV3-1 (or the pseudogene TRBV3-2) and TRBJ2-5; 8 bases line up with TRBD2. The CDR3 has 16 amino acids. V was clipped by 4 bases and J by 2 bases; unmatched bases: 9. CDR1 and CDR2 (germline): LGHDT, YNNKEL (reference sequence). The CDR3 DNA is TGTGCCAGCAGCCCTCAACTAGCGGTACTACAAGAGACCCAGTACTTC. Translated, it gives CASSPQLAVLQETQYF.

V is TRBV10-3 and J is TRBJ2-1; 11 nucleotides agree with TRBD1. The CDR3 sequence is 16 residues long. Trimming cost V 6 bases and J 3 bases; bases outside gene matches: 7. From germline, CDR1 is ENHRY and CDR2 SYGVKD. CDR3 DNA: TGTGCCATCAGGGCCGGGACAGGGGGGGACTACAATGAGCAGTTCTTC. This translates into CAIRAGTGGDYNEQFF.